This T cell receptor beta chain derives from a study of T cell changes during pregnancy in multiple sclerosis. The CDR3 is 14 amino acids. Per germline, CDR1 ENHRY and CDR2 SYGVKD. V lost 11 bases, J lost 5 bases, and 16 bases lay in between. Generated by immunoSEQ multiplex PCR, the TCRdb table keeps only in-frame clones and is missing some. Here the sample spans approximately 57,000 clones, roughly 90% being singletons. The sequence was collected from a female donor in good health, enrolled as a control in a pregnancy study. The rearrangement links TRBV10-3 to TRBJ1-6; D is unresolved. Sample: peripheral blood, taken after pregnancy. This CDR3 is CALAAGTNNSPLHF. The DNA for the CDR3 is TGTGCCCTTGCAGCGGGTACTAATAATTCACCCCTCCACTTT.